A single TCR beta chain is shown here with its context. This sample was included in a study of CD8 T cells in Susac syndrome. RNA amounts of roughly 0.45 to 1 ug underwent reverse transcription with random hexamers. An immunoSEQ multiplex PCR generated amplified TCR beta CDR3 products spanning 54 Vbeta and 13 Jbeta. MiXCR was run by TCRdb on the immunoSEQ multiplex PCR reads, yielding one entry per CDR3 protein. The sample lists 55,000 to 70,000 distinct CDR3 sequences, approximately 95% seen once, with around 0.25% in the top ten. The CDR3 consists of 14 residues. Germline-derived CDR1 and CDR2 are SGHRS and YFSETQ. Trimming removed 1 base from V and 5 bases from J, with 13 bases in between. TCR beta sequencing was performed on blood CD8+ and CD4+ T cells. Controls matched for sex and age were healthy donors.

The chain recombines TRBV5-1 with TRBJ2-7, with D hard to call. The TCR originated in a human donor in good health. Input material: CD8+ T cells from PBMCs. CDR3 residues: CASSLSVGTHEQYF. The CDR3 DNA reads TGCGCCAGCAGCTTGTCCGTCGGCACCCACGAGCAGTACTTC.